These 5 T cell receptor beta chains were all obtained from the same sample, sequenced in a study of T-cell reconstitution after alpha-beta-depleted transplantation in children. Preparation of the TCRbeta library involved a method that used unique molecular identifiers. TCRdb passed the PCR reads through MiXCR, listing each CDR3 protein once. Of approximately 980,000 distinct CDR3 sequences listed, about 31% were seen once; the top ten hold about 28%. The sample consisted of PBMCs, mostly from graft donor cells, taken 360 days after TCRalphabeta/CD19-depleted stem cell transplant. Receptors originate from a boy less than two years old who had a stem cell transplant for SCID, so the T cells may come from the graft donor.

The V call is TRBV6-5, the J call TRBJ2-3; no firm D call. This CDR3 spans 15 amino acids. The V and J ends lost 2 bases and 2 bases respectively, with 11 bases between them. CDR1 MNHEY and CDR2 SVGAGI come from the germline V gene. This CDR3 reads CASSYTNRATDTQYF. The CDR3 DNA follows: TGTGCCAGCAGTTACACTAACCGGGCCACAGATACGCAGTATTTT.

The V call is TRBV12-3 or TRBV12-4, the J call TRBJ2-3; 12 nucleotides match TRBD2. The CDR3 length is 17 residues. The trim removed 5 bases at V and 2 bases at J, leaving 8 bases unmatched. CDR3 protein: CASSLPRTSGATDTQYF. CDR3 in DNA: TGTGCCAGCAGTCTACCAAGGACTAGCGGGGCCACAGATACGCAGTATTTT.

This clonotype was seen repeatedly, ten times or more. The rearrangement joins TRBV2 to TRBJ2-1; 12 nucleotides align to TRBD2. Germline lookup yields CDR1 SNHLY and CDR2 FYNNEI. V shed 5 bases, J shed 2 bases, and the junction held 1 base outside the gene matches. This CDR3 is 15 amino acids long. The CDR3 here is CASSRTSGAYNEQFF. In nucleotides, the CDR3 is TGTGCCAGCAGTCGGACTAGCGGGGCCTACAATGAGCAGTTCTTC. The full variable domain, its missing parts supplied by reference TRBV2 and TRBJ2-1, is EPEVTQTPSHQVTQMGQEVILRCVPISNHLYFYWYRQILGQKVEFLVSFYNNEISEKSEIFDDQFSVERPDGSNFTLKIRSTKLEDSAMYFCASSRTSGAYNEQFFGPGTRLTVL.

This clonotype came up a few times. The CDR3 reads CASSFRGGGRYEQYF. The DNA of the CDR3 is TGTGCCAGCAGCTTTCGAGGGGGCGGTCGTTACGAGCAGTACTTC. The chain uses TRBV5-5 and TRBJ2-7; 7 nucleotides match TRBD1. V shed 2 bases and J 4 bases; nucleotides not matched to a gene: 9. Germline CDR1 and CDR2: SGHKS and YYEKEE (reference sequence). CDR3 size: 15 residues. The variable domain in full, completed from reference TRBV5-5 and TRBJ2-7, reads DAGVTQSPTHLIKTRGQQVTLRCSPISGHKSVSWYQQVLGQGPQFIFQYYEKEERGRGNFPDRFSARQFPNYSSELNVNALLLGDSALYLCASSFRGGGRYEQYFGPGTRLTVT.

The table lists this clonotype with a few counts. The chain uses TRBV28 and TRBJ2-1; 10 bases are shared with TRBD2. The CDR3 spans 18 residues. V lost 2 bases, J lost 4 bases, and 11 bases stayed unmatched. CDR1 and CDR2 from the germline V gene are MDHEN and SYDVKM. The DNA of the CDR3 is TGTGCCAGCAGTTTACCTAACCGGGCTAGCGGGGGTTACAATGAGCAGTTCTTC. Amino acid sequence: CASSLPNRASGGYNEQFF.